The source of this T cell receptor beta chain is a study of blood T cell repertoires in COVID-19. Study in general: The samples span acute and convalescent COVID-19 from the United States, Italy and Spain. T cells, B-cell-depleted T cells, or PBMCs provided the cDNA or gDNA that served as material.

The protocol was immunoSEQ multiplex PCR, while the TCRdb copy is restricted to in-frame clones and leaves out a portion. In the table there are a few hundred thousand clones, 90% of which are singletons. Participants came from some 23 US areas, aged roughly 18 to 90 years. This clone was found once. With V trimmed by 5 bases and J by 8 bases, 12 bases remained unmatched. The germline V gene encodes CDR1 MDHEN and CDR2 SYDVKM. The CDR3 has 16 amino acids. The chain links TRBV28 to TRBJ1-2; 12 bases align to TRBD1. Sequenced input: PBMCs or T cells enriched from blood (not recorded which). This receptor was obtained from a woman under 30 with acute COVID-19. The CDR3 is CASSTKPGQGARGYTF. The CDR3 DNA sequence: TGTGCCAGCAGTACCAAGCCGGGACAGGGGGCGCGGGGCTACACCTTC.